This T cell receptor beta chain was documented in a study of graft-versus-host responses after intestinal transplantation. Study-level findings and limits: Recipient marrow showed GvH clones, some seen first in ileum or blood. Individuals who had graft-donor T cell macrochimerism had allografts that showed high graft-versus-host to host-versus-graft clonal ratios.

The CDR3 has 15 amino acids. V dropped 5 bases and J dropped 2 bases, with 13 bases sitting between them. Germline CDR1 MNHEY, CDR2 SMNVEV (reference sequence). Produced via immunoSEQ multiplex PCR; TCRdb's table is partial and in-frame only. Altogether about 120,000 clones are present, around 93% being singletons, with the ten largest covering roughly 0.11%. For this clone: The antigen remains undetermined.

J is TRBJ2-1 and V is TRBV27; D might be TRBD2 (5 bases). The clonotype was recovered from a human donor who received an intestinal transplant. Sample: unstimulated CD4+ T cells sorted from spleen or lymph node cells, taken before intestinal transplant. The DNA of the CDR3 is TGTGCCAGCAGTATTACGCGGGTCACCTACAATGAGCAGTTCTTC. Translation: CASSITRVTYNEQFF.